The T cell receptor beta chain under discussion was sequenced for a study of T cell repertoires in cytomegalovirus infection. Background on the study: Use of recently identified HLA-C-restricted and well-studied HLA-B-restricted CMV epitopes was part of the study. Public TCR beta signature analysis indicated the presence of both CMV infection and matching HLA type.

This clonotype was recorded a few times. Its antigen remains unknown. Overall study findings and caveats: The ex vivo response was dominated by HLA-C-restricted CMV-specific TCR beta clonotypes. Carriers of CMV and the relevant HLA type were discriminated by public TCR beta frequency.

From the reads, TCRdb called clonotypes with MiXCR, one entry per CDR3 protein. The sample contains roughly 990,000 distinct CDR3 sequences, approximately 33% of which appear only once. CDR1 and CDR2 (germline): LNHNV, YYDKDF (reference sequence). The CDR3 has 14 residues. Trimming took 0 bases from V and 4 from J, leaving 10 bases between them. V usage is TRBV15 and J usage is TRBJ2-7, with no clear D. The specimen comprised cultured CD8+ T cells from PBMCs, sampled from culture after CMV antigen stimulation. This TCR came from a human donor in good health (CMV status not recorded). Some clones in this sample may be carry-over from other donors' samples. This CDR3 is CATSRDRMEYEQYV. The CDR3 bases are TGTGCCACCAGCAGAGATAGGATGGAGTACGAGCAGTACGTC.